This TCR beta chain came from a study of T cell clusters in autoimmune cytopenias. A word on this clonotype: Its antigen is unidentified.

Germline V CDR1 and CDR2: MDHEN, SYDVKM. CDR3 length equals 15 residues. Some 38,000 genome equivalents of blood DNA were amplified for TRB. Multiplex touch-down PCR amplified TRB using TRB-A and TRB-B pools in one tube. Each CDR3 protein gets one entry in TCRdb, which reprocessed the multiplex PCR reads and gives no DNA. The sample shows under 4,500 distinct CDR3 sequences, and roughly 35% sits with its ten largest clones. Regarding the study as a whole: The T cell clusters came from computational analysis alone and lack functional validation.

The chain employs TRBV28 and TRBJ2-1. This sequence was found in a human donor with an autoimmune cytopenia, with autoimmune hepatitis or in good health (not recorded which). Sequencing was carried out using peripheral blood. CDR3 loop: CASSLLDYGFNEQFF. Together with reference TRBV28 and TRBJ2-1, the CDR3 gives the full variable domain: DVKVTQSSRYLVKRTGEKVFLECVQDMDHENMFWYRQDPGLGLRLIYFSYDVKMKEKGDIPEGYSVSREKKERFSLILESASTNQTSMYLCASSLLDYGFNEQFFGPGTRLTVL.